This section outlines one TCR beta chain sequence together with its context. The antigen it binds to is not known. Base-call qualities are not available, and no considerably larger clone is one nucleotide away. The data belong to a study of memory CD4+ T cells and cytomegalovirus serostatus (dated by TCRdb to between 2017 and 2020). In terms of the full investigation: A total of roughly 33 healthy Belgian adults, of whom 9 were CMV seropositive and roughly 25 were CMV seronegative, were included in the cohort. The study sequenced CD4+ memory TCRbeta repertoires of a Belgian cohort with known cytomegalovirus serostatus to replicate a published TCR-based CMV serostatus classifier. Study-wide findings and limitations: The results were read as suggesting that the CMV-associated TCR signature is, for the most part, present in the CD4+ memory repertoire. Unlike the original study, which covered naive and memory CD4+ and CD8+ populations, the Belgian study sequenced only CD4+CD45RO+ memory cells. The original-framework classifier achieved a median bootstrapped AUC of approximately 0.96 with a 95% CI of 0.76-1.00 on the Belgian cohort. Of under 200 previously reported CMV-associated TCRbeta sequences, about 62 appeared in the CD4+ memory repertoires, each in one to five individuals. For CMV serostatus prediction, a median bootstrapped AUC of approximately 0.95 was reached with the original framework, and a median bootstrapped AUC of approximately 0.92 was reached with a US-trained random forest.

A FACSAria II was used to sort memory CD4+ T cells, defined as single viable CD3+CD4+CD8-CD45RO+ cells. CMV serostatus was determined with a Roche Elecsys assay detecting serum IgG against CMV pp150, pp28, p38 and p52. After the samples were thawed, total CD4+ T cells were enriched through positive selection using CD4 magnetic microbeads. The samples came from a separate study whose specific focus was interrogating the CD4+ T cell memory repertoire. Peripheral blood mononuclear cells were isolated and cryopreserved according to standard operating procedures, and serum was kept at -80 degrees C. CD3-PerCP (BW264/56), CD4-APC (RPA-T4), CD45RO-PE (UCHT1) and CD8-Pacific Orange (3B5) antibodies were used for staining, and non-viable cells were excluded with Sytox blue. From cysteine to phenylalanine, the CDR3 is 14 amino acids long. Just the 42-base CDR3 DNA is kept, in frame starting at base 1. Deletion took 7 bases off V and 3 bases off J, with a span of 13 bases between the germline ends. The CDR1 and CDR2 encoded by the germline V gene are MNHNS and SASEGT.

The Quick-DNA Microprep Kit was used to extract genomic DNA from the sorted cells. TCRbeta DNA was amplified with the immunoSEQ hsTCRbeta kit following the manufacturer's protocol. An Illumina MiSeq instrument was used to sequence the TCRbeta libraries. For the original study's pipeline: After out-of-frame sequences were removed, 2.4 million or so distinct TCRbeta sequences remained, averaging around 61,000 per individual. Two values were used to score each individual: the count of 150 to 200 previously reported CMV-associated TCRbeta sequences and the total count of productive distinct TCRbeta sequences. A beta-binomial model was reimplemented in Python, and scikit-learn random forests with default parameters were trained on US cohort data. Classifier performance on the Belgian cohort was reported as the median AUC with percentile confidence intervals calculated over 10,000 bootstrap iterations. TCRdb stores this immuneACCESS table with in-frame sequences only. Part of the clones is absent; in the studies checked, under half of the shortfall reflects unresolved V genes, and no reason is known for the rest. The V and J calls and clone size were taken over from that table, and D and trimming were inferred from the DNA. Here the sample has about 41,000 clones; about 76% occur a single time. About 0.79% of the sample is held by the ten biggest clonotypes.

This clonotype was sampled from an adult in good health and CMV-seronegative. The chain was built from TRBV6-1 and TRBJ1-5; TRBD1 is a possible D gene, resting on 6 matching bases. The sample taken for sequencing was memory CD4+ T cells from blood. The DNA is TGTGCCAGCATTCCGGGACAAAACAATCAGCCCCAGCATTTT. Its translation reads: CASIPGQNNQPQHF.